This T cell receptor (beta chain) came from a study of blood T cell repertoires in COVID-19. In the study overall: Sample material is recorded as cDNA or gDNA derived from T cells, B-cell-depleted T cells, or PBMCs.

This CDR3 comprises 15 residues. V was pared by 4 bases and J by 3 bases, with 16 bases between. Germline V gives CDR1 LGHNA, CDR2 YSLEER. Sequenced by immunoSEQ multiplex PCR; TCRdb stores in-frame clones only, minus some. This sample has more than 110,000 clones, with roughly 89% found just once. This sequence was found in a man between 60 and 75 years old with active or convalescent COVID-19. The sequencing sample was made of peripheral blood. The genes are TRBV4-3 and TRBJ2-7, with D tentatively TRBD1 (5 bases). Here the CDR3 DNA reads TGCGCCAGCAGCCGGCTGATTGGGGCTGTCTACGAGCAGTACTTC. As protein: CASSRLIGAVYEQYF.